This T cell receptor (beta chain) emerged from a study of a mutant IDH1 vaccine in newly diagnosed glioma. Overall study results and limits: No link was apparently found between pseudoprogression and changes in top peripheral T cell clonotypes.

As for time point: week 47, end of study. Topical imiquimod accompanied each vaccine dose, which consisted of 300 ug of mutant IDH1 20-mer peptide. New IDH1-mutant, ATRX-lost WHO grade 3 or 4 astrocytomas occurred in donors. Using immunoSEQ multiplex PCR, the repertoire was profiled, and TCRdb retains in-frame clones only, with some absent. The sample contains almost 95,000 clones, 89% of which appear only once. Germline CDR1 SGHVS, CDR2 FQNEAQ. This CDR3 region has 17 residues. Deletions cut 7 bases from V and 0 bases from J, with 19 bases between. About this clone itself: Its target is unknown.

V and J are TRBV7-8 and TRBJ2-1, with D possibly being TRBD2 (6 bases). The source of this sequence is a woman between 45 and 60 years old with glioma. The sample was PBMCs, taken from a glioma patient whose treatment included an IDH1 peptide vaccine. The CDR3 nucleotides are TGTGCCAGCACCCCTTCTCTAGCGTTGAGCTCCTACAATGAGCAGTTCTTC. Translation gives CASTPSLALSSYNEQFF.